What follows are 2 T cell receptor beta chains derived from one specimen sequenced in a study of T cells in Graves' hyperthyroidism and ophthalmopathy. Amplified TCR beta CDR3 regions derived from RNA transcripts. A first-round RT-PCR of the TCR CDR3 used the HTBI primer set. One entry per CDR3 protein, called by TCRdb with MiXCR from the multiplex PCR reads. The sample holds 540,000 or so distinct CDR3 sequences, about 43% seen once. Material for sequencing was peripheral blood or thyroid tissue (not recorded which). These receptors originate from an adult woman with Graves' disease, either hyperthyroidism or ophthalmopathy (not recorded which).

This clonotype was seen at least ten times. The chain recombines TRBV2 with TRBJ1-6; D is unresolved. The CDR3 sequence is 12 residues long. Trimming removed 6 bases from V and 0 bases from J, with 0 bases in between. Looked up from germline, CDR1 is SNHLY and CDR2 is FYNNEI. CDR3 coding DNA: TGTGCCAGCAGCTCCTATAATTCACCCCTCCACTTT. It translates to CASSSYNSPLHF.

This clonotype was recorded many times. This chain's CDR3 is CASSYGTEYSNQPQHF. The CDR3 DNA reads TGTGCCAGCAGTTACGGGACCGAGTATAGCAATCAGCCCCAGCATTTT. The J gene is TRBJ1-5, the V gene TRBV6-2 or TRBV6-3, with a weak D call TRBD1 (5 bases). Germline loops: CDR1 MNHEY, CDR2 SVGEGT. Between the trimmed V and J ends, which lost 2 bases and 0 bases, there was a span of 11 bases. The length of the CDR3 is 16 residues.